What follows are 20 T cell receptor beta chains derived from one specimen sequenced in a study of T cell responses to AZD1222 COVID-19 vaccine. Profiled with immunoSEQ multiplex PCR; TCRdb holds only in-frame clones, not every one. Of over 90,000 clones in the sample, roughly 83% were seen once. This specimen consisted of peripheral blood, obtained on day 0 of AZD1222 vaccination. Receptors originate from an adult in good health.

The chain couples TRBV7-8 to TRBJ1-4, with 12 positions matching TRBD1. The trim removed 3 bases at V and 0 bases at J, leaving 5 bases unmatched. Germline V gene data show CDR1 as SGHVS and CDR2 as FQNEAQ. The CDR3 has 18 residues. The CDR3: CASSFAGTGGATNEKLFF. DNA of the CDR3: TGTGCCAGCAGCTTCGCCGGGACAGGGGGCGCAACTAATGAAAAACTGTTTTTT.

This clone was seen just once. The chain combines TRBV11-2 with TRBJ2-3; TRBD1 matches 7 bases. The CDR3 runs 15 residues. V trimming: 5 bases; J trimming: 1 base; junction bases outside the gene matches: 6. Germline V CDR1 and CDR2: SGHAT, FQNNGV. CDR3 loop: CASSINRGGTDTQYF. The CDR3 nucleotides are TGTGCCAGCAGCATTAACAGGGGTGGCACAGATACGCAGTATTTT.

V is TRBV3-1 (or the pseudogene TRBV3-2) and J is TRBJ2-1; maybe TRBD2 (5 bases). Germline CDR1 and CDR2: LGHDT and YNNKEL (reference sequence). The CDR3 has 14 amino acids. V shed 3 bases and J shed 7 bases, with 13 bases lying between them. The CDR3 loop reads CASSQATWENEQFF. CDR3 nucleotides: TGTGCCAGCAGCCAGGCGACTTGGGAGAATGAGCAGTTCTTC.

This chain connects TRBV6-2 or TRBV6-3 to TRBJ2-1; 11 bases agree with TRBD2. Trimming at V came to 6 bases and at J to 7 bases, leaving 11 bases not matched to a gene. From germline, CDR1 is MNHEY and CDR2 SVGEGT. The CDR3 is 16 residues long. This CDR3 is CASSPRGLAASNEQFF. DNA of the CDR3: TGTGCCAGCAGCCCCCGGGGACTAGCGGCAAGTAATGAGCAGTTCTTC.

This clone appeared once. The chain joins TRBV24-1 to TRBJ2-3; 12 bases match TRBD2. CDR3 size: 19 residues. The junction had 12 bases not matched to a gene; V was cut back by 5 bases and J by 1 base. Germline assignment: CDR1 KGHDR and CDR2 SFDVKD. CDR3 loop: CATSGRPASGRGGTDTQYF. Here the CDR3 DNA reads TGTGCCACCAGTGGACGGCCGGCTAGCGGGAGGGGGGGCACAGATACGCAGTATTTT.

CDR3 sequence reads: CASSVASSLHNSPLHF. CDR3 nucleotide sequence: TGTGCCAGCAGCGTAGCTTCGTCTTTACATAATTCACCCCTCCACTTT. The chain combines TRBV9 with TRBJ1-6; D remains unclear. The CDR3 has 16 amino acids. Germline CDR1 is SGDLS and CDR2 is YYNGEE. Trimming shortened V by 0 bases and J by 5 bases, and 12 bases separated the two germline ends. Supplemented by reference TRBV9 and TRBJ1-6, the full variable domain reads DSGVTQTPKHLITATGQRVTLRCSPRSGDLSVYWYQQSLDQGLQFLIQYYNGEERAKGNILERFSAQQFPDLHSELNLSSLELGDSALYFCASSVASSLHNSPLHFGNGTRLTVT.

This chain joins TRBV25-1 and TRBJ2-2, with 8 nucleotides matching TRBD2. This CDR3 comprises 15 residues. The V and J ends lost 4 bases and 7 bases, in that order; junction bases with no gene match: 8. Germline V lookup: CDR1 MGHDK, CDR2 SYGVNS. CDR3 loop: CASSVPGLGFGELFF. The CDR3 nucleotides are TGTGCCAGCAGTGTCCCGGGACTAGGTTTCGGGGAGCTGTTTTTT.

The V and J genes are TRBV10-3 and TRBJ2-2, with D hard to call. The V end lost 5 bases, the J end lost 8 bases, and 18 bases lay between the germline ends. In germline, CDR1 is ENHRY, CDR2 SYGVKD. The CDR3 is 15 amino acids. CDR3 nucleotide sequence: TGTGCCATCAGTCCGACATCCCCGGTTAATGGGGAGCTGTTTTTT. This gives the protein CAISPTSPVNGELFF.

The CDR3 DNA sequence: TGTGCCAGCAGTTCTTCTGACACGAACTATGGCTACACCTTC. This sequence encodes CASSSSDTNYGYTF. The gene calls are TRBV27 and TRBJ1-2; D is undetermined. V shed 4 bases and J shed 2 bases, with 11 bases lying between them. From germline, CDR1 is MNHEY and CDR2 SMNVEV (reference sequence). This CDR3 contains 14 residues.

The chain is built from TRBV19 and TRBJ1-6, with 9 bases lining up with TRBD1. Losses at the gene ends were 3 bases for V and 6 bases for J; bases not matched to a gene: 6. CDR1 and CDR2 (germline): LNHDA, SQIVND (reference sequence). The CDR3 covers 16 residues. CDR3 protein: CASSIGTGTGNSPLHF. The CDR3 DNA reads as TGTGCCAGTAGTATTGGGACAGGGACCGGTAATTCACCCCTCCACTTT. Supplemented by reference TRBV19 and TRBJ1-6, the full variable domain reads DGGITQSPKYLFRKEGQNVTLSCEQNLNHDAMYWYRQDPGQGLRLIYYSQIVNDFQKGDIAEGYSVSREKKESFPLTVTSAQKNPTAFYLCASSIGTGTGNSPLHFGNGTRLTVT.

This clone was detected only once. V usage is TRBV30 and J usage is TRBJ1-1; 8 bases map to TRBD1. V shed 5 bases, J shed 11 bases, and the junction held 10 bases outside the gene matches. Per the germline V gene, CDR1 is GTSNPN and CDR2 is SVGIG (reference sequence). The CDR3 spans 12 residues. The DNA for the CDR3 is TGTGCCTGGGGACAGGGAGGTTTTTCTGCTTTCTTT. Translation: CAWGQGGFSAFF.

The chain has TRBV3-1 (or the pseudogene TRBV3-2) and TRBJ1-4; D is uncertain. V was pared by 1 base and J by 5 bases, with 14 bases between. In germline, CDR1 is LGHDT, CDR2 YNNKEL (reference sequence). The length of the CDR3 is 16 residues. This CDR3 is CASSQGRAGANEKLFF. The CDR3 region has the DNA TGTGCCAGCAGCCAAGGAAGGGCGGGAGCCAATGAAAAACTGTTTTTT.

The gene calls are TRBV11-2 and TRBJ1-2; perhaps TRBD1 as D (6 bases). The germline CDR1 and CDR2 sequences are SGHAT and FQNNGV. The CDR3 is 14 residues long. V was shortened by 0 bases and J by 7 bases, with 12 bases between the two germline ends. CDR3 sequence reads: CASSLEQGLGGYTF. CDR3 coding DNA: TGTGCCAGCAGCTTAGAGCAGGGGTTAGGTGGCTACACCTTC.

The V and J genes are TRBV11-3 and TRBJ2-1; D is tentatively TRBD1 or TRBD2 (6 bases each). The CDR3 has 16 residues. Germline CDR1 SGHNT, CDR2 YENEEA. Trimming left V 5 bases short and J 6 bases short, with 20 bases between. The DNA of the CDR3 is TGTGCCAGCAGCCCTGCGGTGGGGGGCCAGGGCAATGAGCAGTTCTTC. This gives the protein CASSPAVGGQGNEQFF. The whole variable domain, filled in from reference TRBV11-3 and TRBJ2-1, reads EAGVVQSPRYKIIEKKQPVAFWCNPISGHNTLYWYLQNLGQGPELLIRYENEEAVDDSQLPKDRFSAERLKGVDSTLKIQPAELGDSAVYLCASSPAVGGQGNEQFFGPGTRLTVL.

The chain's CDR3 is CASTGEGYNEQFF. As DNA, the CDR3 is TGTGCCAGCACCGGAGAGGGGTACAATGAGCAGTTCTTC. V and J are TRBV28 and TRBJ2-1; the D gene could be TRBD1 or TRBD2 (5 bases each). Germline loops: CDR1 MDHEN, CDR2 SYDVKM. The CDR3 runs to 13 residues. Trimming removed 7 bases at V and 4 bases at J, with 11 bases between.

This clone was recorded a few times. J is TRBJ1-5 and V is TRBV18; D perhaps matches TRBD1 (5 bases). Germline CDR1 KGHSH, CDR2 LQKENI. The CDR3 totals 14 residues. Trimming removed 3 bases from V and 6 bases from J, with 12 bases in between. DNA of the CDR3: TGTGCCAGCTCACCCACGGGGCTGGTTCAGCCCCAGCATTTT. Translating gives CASSPTGLVQPQHF.

CDR3 in amino acids: CASSLQGNTEAFF. CDR3 nucleotide sequence: TGTGCCAGCAGCTTACAGGGGAACACTGAAGCTTTCTTT. V usage is TRBV11-2 and J usage is TRBJ1-1; D might be TRBD1 (5 bases). Germline CDR1 reads SGHAT; CDR2 reads FQNNGV. Trimming took off 2 bases at V and 1 base at J, with 5 bases between the two ends. This CDR3 contains 13 residues.

A word on this clone: The same CDR3 also results from other DNA sequences found in this sample. This sequence joins TRBV6-2 or TRBV6-3 and TRBJ1-5; D unclear. CDR1 is MNHEY, CDR2 SVGEGT, per germline. Trimming left V 2 bases short and J 4 bases short, with 6 bases between. The CDR3 has 13 residues. The CDR3 protein is CASSYPGNQPQHF. CDR3 bases: TGTGCCAGCAGTTACCCCGGGAATCAGCCCCAGCATTTT.

This rearrangement joins TRBV15 to TRBJ1-5; TRBD1 aligns across 10 bases. V was clipped by 5 bases and J by 9 bases; unmatched bases: 10. CDR1 and CDR2 from the germline V gene are LNHNV and YYDKDF (reference sequence). The CDR3 sequence is 15 residues long. The CDR3 nucleotides read TGTGCCACCAGCGGCGGAGGGACAGGGGTGAGGCCCCAGCATTTT. As protein: CATSGGGTGVRPQHF.

The CDR3 spells CASSLEVGDLGGYTF. The CDR3 nucleotides are TGCGCCAGCAGCTTGGAGGTAGGGGATCTAGGTGGCTACACCTTC. V usage is TRBV5-1 and J usage is TRBJ1-2; weak D call: TRBD1 (5 bases). The ends were cut back, 0 bases at V and 7 bases at J, with 16 bases in the middle. Germline V lookup: CDR1 SGHRS, CDR2 YFSETQ. This CDR3 has 15 amino acids.